This T cell receptor (beta chain) originates from a study of blood T cell repertoires in COVID-19. Study-level background: Both acute and convalescent COVID-19 samples were obtained from the United States, Italy and Spain.

Original methodology: Using reference gene primer amplification, nucleated cell counts were estimated. Measured with immunoSEQ multiplex PCR; TCRdb has only the in-frame clones, and not every one. V and J calls and clone size come straight from that table; D and trimming were deduced from the DNA. The sample has some 400,000 clones, roughly 90% seen once; the top ten hold 6.5%. V gave up 7 bases and J gave up 0 bases; unmatched junction bases: 12. This CDR3 is built from 16 residues. The V gene's germline CDR1 is SNHLY and CDR2 FYNNEI. The sequence derives from a man younger than 35 with active or convalescent COVID-19. The rearrangement joins TRBV2 to TRBJ2-7, with TRBD1 matching 7 bases. The sequenced material came from peripheral blood. The CDR3 reads CASTKGQTLTSYEQYF. CDR3 DNA: TGTGCCAGCACAAAGGGACAGACTCTGACCTCCTACGAGCAGTACTTC.